Each of the 6 T cell receptor beta chains below was sequenced from the same sample in a study of CD8 T cells in ankylosing spondylitis. TCRdb re-called the 5' RACE reads through MiXCR, storing one row per CDR3 protein. The top ten clones hold approximately 15% of a sample with approximately 150,000 distinct CDR3 sequences, approximately 9% of them seen once. Sequencing was carried out using blood, either unsorted or a sorted T cell fraction (not recorded which). The receptors originated from a female donor with ankylosing spondylitis or in good health (not recorded which).

This clonotype was counted between two and nine times. The chain links TRBV7-9 to TRBJ2-1, with 7 bases identical to TRBD1. Germline V CDR1 and CDR2: SEHNR, FQNEAQ (reference sequence). The CDR3 contains 15 residues. The J segment lost 3 bases and the V segment lost 0 bases, leaving 2 bases of the junction unmatched. The CDR3 spells CASSLAGQSYNEQFF. For the CDR3, the DNA is TGTGCCAGCAGCTTAGCGGGACAGAGCTACAATGAGCAGTTCTTC.

Many counts were recorded for this clonotype. The chain employs TRBV27 and TRBJ1-2; TRBD1 matches at 10 bases. Germline CDR1 reads MNHEY; CDR2 reads SMNVEV (reference sequence). The CDR3 length is 13 residues. V shed 2 bases, J shed 6 bases, and the junction held 0 bases outside the gene matches. CDR3: CASSLGTGDGYTF. CDR3 DNA sequence: TGTGCCAGCAGTTTAGGGACAGGGGATGGCTACACCTTC.

The chain couples TRBV12-3 or TRBV12-4 to TRBJ2-5, with 8 nucleotides matching TRBD1. There are 14 residues in the CDR3. The J segment lost 5 bases and the V segment lost 3 bases, leaving 5 bases of the junction unmatched. The DNA of the CDR3 is TGTGCCAGCAGTTTCAGGGGGCAGGGGGAGACCCAGTACTTC. This codes for CASSFRGQGETQYF.

This clonotype was detected ten times or more. This chain uses TRBV7-2 with TRBJ1-5; no definite D call. This CDR3 spans 15 amino acids. Trimming stripped 4 bases from V and 0 bases from J, with 10 bases between. Germline-derived CDR1 and CDR2 are SGHTA and FQGNSA. CDR3 sequence reads: CASSSGVYSNQPQHF. The CDR3 DNA is TGTGCCAGCAGCTCCGGAGTTTATAGCAATCAGCCCCAGCATTTT.

The rearrangement uses TRBV28 and TRBJ1-2; TRBD1 is a possible D gene (5 bases). This CDR3 is 16 amino acids long. Germline V gene data show CDR1 as MDHEN and CDR2 as SYDVKM. Between the trimmed V and J ends, which lost 5 bases and 8 bases, there was a span of 24 bases. CDR3 residues: CASSKPVGQVRGGYTF. CDR3 bases: TGTGCCAGCAGTAAGCCGGTGGGGCAGGTGAGAGGCGGCTACACCTTC.

This clonotype came up a few times. The J gene is TRBJ1-2, the V gene TRBV7-6; a possible D gene is TRBD1 (5 bases). The CDR3 length is 14 residues. Germline values: CDR1 SGHVS, CDR2 FNYEAQ. V was shortened by 3 bases and J by 4 bases, with 12 bases between the two germline ends. The CDR3: CASSFPRVTYGYTF. Written as DNA, the CDR3 is TGTGCCAGCAGCTTCCCCAGGGTGACCTATGGCTACACCTTC.